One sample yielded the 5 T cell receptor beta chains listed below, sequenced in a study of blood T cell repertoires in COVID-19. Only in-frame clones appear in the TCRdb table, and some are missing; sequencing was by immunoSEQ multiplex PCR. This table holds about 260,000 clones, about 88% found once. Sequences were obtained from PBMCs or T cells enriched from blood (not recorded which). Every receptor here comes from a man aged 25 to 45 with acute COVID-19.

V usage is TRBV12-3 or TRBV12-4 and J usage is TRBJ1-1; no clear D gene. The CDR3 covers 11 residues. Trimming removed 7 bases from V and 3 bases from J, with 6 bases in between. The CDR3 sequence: CASNKYTEAFF. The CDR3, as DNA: TGTGCCAGCAACAAGTACACTGAAGCTTTCTTT.

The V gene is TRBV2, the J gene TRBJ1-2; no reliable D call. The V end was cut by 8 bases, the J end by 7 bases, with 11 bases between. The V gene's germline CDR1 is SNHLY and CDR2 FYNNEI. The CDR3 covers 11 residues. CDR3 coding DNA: TGTGCCAGCGGCAGTCGGGGTGGCTACACCTTC. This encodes CASGSRGGYTF.

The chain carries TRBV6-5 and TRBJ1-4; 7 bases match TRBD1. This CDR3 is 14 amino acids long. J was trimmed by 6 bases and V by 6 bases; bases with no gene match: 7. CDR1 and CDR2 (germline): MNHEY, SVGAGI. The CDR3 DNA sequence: TGTGCCAGCAGCGGTCGACAGGGCCATGAAAAACTGTTTTTT. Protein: CASSGRQGHEKLFF.

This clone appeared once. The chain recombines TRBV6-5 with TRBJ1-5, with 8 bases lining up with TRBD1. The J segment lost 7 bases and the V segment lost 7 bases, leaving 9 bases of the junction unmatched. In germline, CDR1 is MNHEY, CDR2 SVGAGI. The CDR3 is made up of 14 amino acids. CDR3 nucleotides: TGTGCCAGCACTAGCGACAGGGGTAAGCAGCCCCAGCATTTT. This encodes CASTSDRGKQPQHF.

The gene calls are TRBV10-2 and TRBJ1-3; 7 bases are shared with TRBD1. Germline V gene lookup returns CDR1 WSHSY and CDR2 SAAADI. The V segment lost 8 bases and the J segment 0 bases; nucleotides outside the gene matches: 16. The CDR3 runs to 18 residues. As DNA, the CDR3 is TGCGCCAGCCCTCCAACGGACAGGCGTCGATGCTCTGGAAACACCATATATTTT. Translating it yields CASPPTDRRRCSGNTIYF.